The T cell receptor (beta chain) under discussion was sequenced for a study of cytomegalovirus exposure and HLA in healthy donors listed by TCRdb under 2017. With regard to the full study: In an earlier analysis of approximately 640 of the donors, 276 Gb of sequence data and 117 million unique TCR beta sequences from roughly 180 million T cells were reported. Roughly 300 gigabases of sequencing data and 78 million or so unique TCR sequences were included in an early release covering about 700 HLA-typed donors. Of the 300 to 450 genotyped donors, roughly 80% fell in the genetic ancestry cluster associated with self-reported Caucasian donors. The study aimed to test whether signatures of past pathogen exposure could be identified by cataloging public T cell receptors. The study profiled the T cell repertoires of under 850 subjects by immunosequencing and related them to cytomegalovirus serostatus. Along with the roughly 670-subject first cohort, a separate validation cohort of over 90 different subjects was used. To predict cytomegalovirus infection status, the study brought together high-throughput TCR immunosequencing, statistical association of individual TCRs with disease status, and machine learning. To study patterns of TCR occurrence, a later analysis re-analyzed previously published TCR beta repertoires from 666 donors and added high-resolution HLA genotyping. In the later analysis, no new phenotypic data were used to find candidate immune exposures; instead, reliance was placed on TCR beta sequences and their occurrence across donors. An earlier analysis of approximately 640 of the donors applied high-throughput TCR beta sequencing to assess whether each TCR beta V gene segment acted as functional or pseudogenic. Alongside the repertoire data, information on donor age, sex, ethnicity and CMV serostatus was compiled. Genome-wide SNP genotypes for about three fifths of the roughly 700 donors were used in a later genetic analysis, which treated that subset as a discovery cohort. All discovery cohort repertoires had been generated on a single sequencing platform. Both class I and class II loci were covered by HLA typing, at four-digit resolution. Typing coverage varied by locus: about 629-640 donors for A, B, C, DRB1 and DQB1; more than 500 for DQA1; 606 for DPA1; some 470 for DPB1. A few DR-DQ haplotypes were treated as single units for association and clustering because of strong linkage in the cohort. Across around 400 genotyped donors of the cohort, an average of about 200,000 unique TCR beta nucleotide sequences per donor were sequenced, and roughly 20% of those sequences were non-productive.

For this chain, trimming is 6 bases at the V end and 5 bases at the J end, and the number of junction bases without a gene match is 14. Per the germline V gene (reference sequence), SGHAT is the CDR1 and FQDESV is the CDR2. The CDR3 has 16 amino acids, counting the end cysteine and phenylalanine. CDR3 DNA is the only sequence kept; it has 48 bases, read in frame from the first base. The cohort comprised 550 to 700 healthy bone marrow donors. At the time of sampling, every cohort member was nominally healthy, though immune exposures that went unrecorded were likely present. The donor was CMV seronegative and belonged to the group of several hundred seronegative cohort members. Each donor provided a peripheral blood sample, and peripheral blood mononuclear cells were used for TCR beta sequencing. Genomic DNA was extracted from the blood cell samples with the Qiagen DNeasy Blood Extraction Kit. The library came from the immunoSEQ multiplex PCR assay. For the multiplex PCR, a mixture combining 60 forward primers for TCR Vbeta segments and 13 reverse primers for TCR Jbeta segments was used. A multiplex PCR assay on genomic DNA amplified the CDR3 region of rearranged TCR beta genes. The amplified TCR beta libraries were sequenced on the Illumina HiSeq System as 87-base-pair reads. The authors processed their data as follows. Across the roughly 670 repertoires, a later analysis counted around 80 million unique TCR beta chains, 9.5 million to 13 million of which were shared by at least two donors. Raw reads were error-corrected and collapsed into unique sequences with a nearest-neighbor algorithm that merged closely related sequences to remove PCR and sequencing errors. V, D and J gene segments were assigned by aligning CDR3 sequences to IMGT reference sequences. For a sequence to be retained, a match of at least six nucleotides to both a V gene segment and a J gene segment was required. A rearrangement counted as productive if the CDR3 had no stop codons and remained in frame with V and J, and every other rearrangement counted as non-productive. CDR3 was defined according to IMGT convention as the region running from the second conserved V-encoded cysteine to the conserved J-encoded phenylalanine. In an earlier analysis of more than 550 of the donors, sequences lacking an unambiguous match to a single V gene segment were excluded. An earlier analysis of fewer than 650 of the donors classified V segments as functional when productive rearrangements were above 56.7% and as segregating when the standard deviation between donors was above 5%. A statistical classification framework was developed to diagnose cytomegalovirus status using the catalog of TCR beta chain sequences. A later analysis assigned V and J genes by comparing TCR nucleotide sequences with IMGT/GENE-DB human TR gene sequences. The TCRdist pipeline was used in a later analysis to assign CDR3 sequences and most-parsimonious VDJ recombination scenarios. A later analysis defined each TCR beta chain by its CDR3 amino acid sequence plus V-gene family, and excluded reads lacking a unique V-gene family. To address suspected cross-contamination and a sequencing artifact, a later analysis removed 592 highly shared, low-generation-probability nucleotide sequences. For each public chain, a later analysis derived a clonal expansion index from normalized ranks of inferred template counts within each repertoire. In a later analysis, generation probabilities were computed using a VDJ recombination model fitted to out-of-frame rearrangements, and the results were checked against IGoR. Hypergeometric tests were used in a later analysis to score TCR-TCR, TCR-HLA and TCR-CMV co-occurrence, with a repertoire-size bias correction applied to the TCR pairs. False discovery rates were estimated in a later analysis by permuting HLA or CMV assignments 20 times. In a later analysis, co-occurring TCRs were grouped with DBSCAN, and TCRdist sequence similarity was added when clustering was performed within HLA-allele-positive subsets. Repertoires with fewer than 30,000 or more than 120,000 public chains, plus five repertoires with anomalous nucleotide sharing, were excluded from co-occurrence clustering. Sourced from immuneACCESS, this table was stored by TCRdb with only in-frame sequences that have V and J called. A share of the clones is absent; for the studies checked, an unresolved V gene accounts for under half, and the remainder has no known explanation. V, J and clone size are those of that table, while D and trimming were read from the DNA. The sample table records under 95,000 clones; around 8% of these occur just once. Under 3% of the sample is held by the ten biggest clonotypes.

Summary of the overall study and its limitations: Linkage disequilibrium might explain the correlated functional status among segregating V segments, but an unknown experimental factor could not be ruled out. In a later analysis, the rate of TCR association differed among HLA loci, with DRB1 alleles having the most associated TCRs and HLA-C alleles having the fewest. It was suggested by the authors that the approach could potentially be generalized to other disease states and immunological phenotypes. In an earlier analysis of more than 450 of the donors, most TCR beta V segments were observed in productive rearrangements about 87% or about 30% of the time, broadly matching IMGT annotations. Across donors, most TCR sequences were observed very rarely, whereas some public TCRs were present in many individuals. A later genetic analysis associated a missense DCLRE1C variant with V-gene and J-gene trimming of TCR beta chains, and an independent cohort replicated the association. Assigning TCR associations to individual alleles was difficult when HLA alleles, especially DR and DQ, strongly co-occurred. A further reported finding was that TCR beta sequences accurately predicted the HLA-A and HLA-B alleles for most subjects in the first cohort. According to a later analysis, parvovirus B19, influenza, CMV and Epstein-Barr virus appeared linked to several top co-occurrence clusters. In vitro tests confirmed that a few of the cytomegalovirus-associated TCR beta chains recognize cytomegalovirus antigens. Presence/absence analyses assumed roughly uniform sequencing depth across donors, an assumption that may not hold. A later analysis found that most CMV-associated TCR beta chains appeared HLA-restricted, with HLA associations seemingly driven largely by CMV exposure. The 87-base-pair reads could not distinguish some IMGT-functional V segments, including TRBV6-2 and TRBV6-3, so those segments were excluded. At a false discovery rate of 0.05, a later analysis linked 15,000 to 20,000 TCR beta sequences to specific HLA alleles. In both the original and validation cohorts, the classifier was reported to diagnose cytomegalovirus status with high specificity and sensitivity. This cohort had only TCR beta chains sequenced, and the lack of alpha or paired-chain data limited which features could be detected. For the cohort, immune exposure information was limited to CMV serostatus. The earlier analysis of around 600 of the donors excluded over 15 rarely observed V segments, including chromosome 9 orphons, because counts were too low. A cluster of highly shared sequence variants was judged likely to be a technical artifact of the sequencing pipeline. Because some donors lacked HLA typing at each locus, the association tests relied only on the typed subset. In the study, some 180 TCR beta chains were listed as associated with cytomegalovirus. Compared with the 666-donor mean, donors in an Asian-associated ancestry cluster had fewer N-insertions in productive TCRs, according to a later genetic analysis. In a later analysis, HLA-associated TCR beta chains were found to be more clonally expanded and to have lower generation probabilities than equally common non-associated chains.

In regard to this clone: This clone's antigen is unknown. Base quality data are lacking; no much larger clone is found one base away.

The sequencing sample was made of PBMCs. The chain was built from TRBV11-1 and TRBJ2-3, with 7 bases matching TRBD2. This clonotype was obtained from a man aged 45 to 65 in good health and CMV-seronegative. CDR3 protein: CASRPIRGGAKDTQYF. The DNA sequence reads TGTGCCAGCAGGCCCATACGGGGAGGGGCGAAAGATACGCAGTATTTT.